The 32 T cell receptor beta chains given below trace back to one sample, sequenced in a study of blood T cell repertoires in COVID-19. Assay: immunoSEQ multiplex PCR; the TCRdb copy retains only in-frame clones and omits some. The sample comprises approximately 160,000 clones, 70% to 90% of which are singletons, and less than 10% rests with the top ten. Source material: peripheral blood. The receptors were gathered from a woman in her fifties or sixties with COVID-19, enrolled during active disease.

The rearrangement uses TRBV18 and TRBJ1-1; D ambiguous. CDR1 KGHSH and CDR2 LQKENI come from the germline V gene. The CDR3 spans 14 residues. Trimming took off 3 bases at V and 11 bases at J, with 19 bases between the two ends. For the CDR3, the DNA is TGTGCCAGCTCACCGATGCAGGTGAAGTATGGGGCTTTCTTT. This encodes CASSPMQVKYGAFF.

The chain couples TRBV24-1 to TRBJ1-1; 8 nucleotides agree with TRBD1. V gave up 9 bases and J gave up 2 bases; unmatched junction bases: 7. Per the germline V gene, CDR1 is KGHDR and CDR2 is SFDVKD. This CDR3 has 14 amino acids. The CDR3 nucleotides read TGTGCCACCTCGTCGGGACAGGCAAACACTGAAGCTTTCTTT. This sequence encodes CATSSGQANTEAFF.

V and J are TRBV4-2 and TRBJ1-5, with TRBD1 as a possible D gene (5 bases). With 4 bases removed from V and 5 bases from J, the gap between germline ends came to 15 bases. Germline assignment: CDR1 LGHNA and CDR2 YNFKEQ. There are 15 residues in the CDR3. CDR3 region: CASSPGGGPHQPQHF. The CDR3, as DNA: TGTGCCAGCAGCCCCGGGGGAGGACCTCATCAGCCCCAGCATTTT.

This chain joins TRBV5-1 and TRBJ2-7, with TRBD2 matching over 9 bases. CDR1 SGHRS and CDR2 YFSETQ come from the germline V gene. The length of the CDR3 is 14 residues. V trimming: 4 bases; J trimming: 4 bases; junction bases outside the gene matches: 6. The CDR3 sequence is CASSVRGREYEQYF. DNA for the CDR3: TGCGCCAGCAGCGTTCGCGGGAGGGAATACGAGCAGTACTTC.

The gene calls are TRBV18 and TRBJ1-1; TRBD1 matches at 7 bases. CDR3 length: 15 amino acids. Germline V gene lookup returns CDR1 KGHSH and CDR2 LQKENI. The V and J ends lost 3 bases and 1 base, in that order; junction bases with no gene match: 5. The CDR3 DNA follows: TGTGCCAGCTCACCTCTGACAGGGACGAACACTGAAGCTTTCTTT. Its translation is CASSPLTGTNTEAFF.

The CDR3 spells CASSSRDRGNTEAFF. DNA for the CDR3: TGTGCCAGCAGTTCCCGGGACAGGGGGAACACTGAAGCTTTCTTT. The chain recombines TRBV5-4 with TRBJ1-1; 10 positions match TRBD1. Germline V gene data show CDR1 as SGHNT and CDR2 as YYREEE (reference sequence). Germline trimming cut 5 bases from V and 1 base from J; bases unmatched to any gene: 5. The CDR3 loop spans 15 amino acids.

J is TRBJ1-3 and V is TRBV10-3, with TRBD1 matching 8 bases. CDR3 size: 13 residues. Per germline, CDR1 ENHRY and CDR2 SYGVKD. The V segment lost 6 bases and the J segment 3 bases; nucleotides outside the gene matches: 1. The CDR3 DNA reads as TGTGCCATCAGCGGACAGGGTGGAAACACCATATATTTT. Amino acids: CAISGQGGNTIYF.

The chain uses TRBV29-1 and TRBJ1-1; 8 bases map to TRBD1. CDR1 is SQVTM and CDR2 is ANQGSEA in the germline V gene. The length of the CDR3 is 13 residues. V shed 7 bases and J 4 bases; nucleotides not matched to a gene: 8. CDR3 nucleotide sequence: TGCAGCGCTCCGGGACAGGTTTTCACTGAAGCTTTCTTT. Amino acid sequence: CSAPGQVFTEAFF.

J is TRBJ1-3 and V is TRBV19; tentatively, D is TRBD1 (5 bases). V lost 9 bases and J 0 bases, leaving 24 bases between the germline ends. The V gene's germline CDR1 is LNHDA and CDR2 SQIVND (reference sequence). The CDR3 runs to 18 residues. The CDR3 DNA reads as TGTGCCAGCAGGAGGACCTGGGGAGGGGTCAACTCTGGAAACACCATATATTTT. As protein: CASRRTWGGVNSGNTIYF.

The chain links TRBV2 to TRBJ1-5; 7 bases line up with TRBD1. The CDR3 runs to 13 residues. V was clipped by 7 bases and J by 10 bases; unmatched bases: 10. CDR1 is SNHLY and CDR2 is FYNNEI in the germline V gene. CDR3: CASKSTGFKPQHF. CDR3 nucleotides: TGTGCCAGCAAATCGACAGGGTTCAAACCCCAGCATTTT.

This chain joins TRBV9 and TRBJ1-2; perhaps TRBD1 as D (5 bases). The germline V and J ends were trimmed by 4 bases and 6 bases, with 19 bases remaining between them. The CDR3 is made up of 15 amino acids. Germline V lookup: CDR1 SGDLS, CDR2 YYNGEE. CDR3 protein: CASSPLLGQGNGYTF. Here the CDR3 DNA reads TGTGCCAGCAGCCCCCTCCTGGGGCAGGGAAATGGCTACACCTTC. The entire variable domain, with the rest obtained from reference TRBV9 and TRBJ1-2, is as follows: DSGVTQTPKHLITATGQRVTLRCSPRSGDLSVYWYQQSLDQGLQFLIQYYNGEERAKGNILERFSAQQFPDLHSELNLSSLELGDSALYFCASSPLLGQGNGYTFGSGTRLTVV.

The chain links TRBV11-2 to TRBJ2-3, with 8 bases matching TRBD2. Germline V lookup: CDR1 SGHAT, CDR2 FQNNGV. V lost 5 bases, J lost 1 base, and 8 bases stayed unmatched. The CDR3 runs to 16 residues. CDR3 nucleotide sequence: TGTGCCAGCAGCCTTCCCATCGGGAGGGGCACAGATACGCAGTATTTT. Translated: CASSLPIGRGTDTQYF.

The chain employs TRBV7-3 and TRBJ2-1, with TRBD2 matching over 12 bases. The CDR3 length is 17 residues. V was clipped by 3 bases and J by 4 bases; unmatched bases: 7. CDR1 is SGHTA and CDR2 is FQGTGA in the germline V gene. The CDR3: CASSFAGLAGRYNEQFF. In DNA form, the CDR3 reads TGTGCCAGCAGCTTTGCGGGACTAGCGGGCCGGTACAATGAGCAGTTCTTC.

This chain connects TRBV9 to TRBJ2-6, with D unresolved. The CDR3 runs to 15 residues. Trimming pared 4 bases from V and 1 base from J, leaving 9 bases between. The germline V gene encodes CDR1 SGDLS and CDR2 YYNGEE. The CDR3 bases are TGTGCCAGCAGCTTAAGACATTCTGGGGCCAACGTCCTGACTTTC. This gives the protein CASSLRHSGANVLTF.

V usage is TRBV7-9 and J usage is TRBJ2-3; 9 positions match TRBD2. CDR1 SEHNR and CDR2 FQNEAQ come from the germline V gene (reference sequence). Trimming removed 3 bases from V and 3 bases from J; junction bases left unmatched: 7. This CDR3 contains 16 residues. This CDR3 is CASSFLAGVLTDTQYF. For the CDR3, the DNA is TGTGCCAGCAGCTTCTTAGCGGGAGTTTTGACAGATACGCAGTATTTT. Supplemented by reference TRBV7-9 and TRBJ2-3, the full variable domain reads DTGVSQNPRHKITKRGQNVTFRCDPISEHNRLYWYRQTLGQGPEFLTYFQNEAQLEKSRLLSDRFSAERPKGSFSTLEIQRTEQGDSAMYLCASSFLAGVLTDTQYFGPGTRLTVL.

J is TRBJ1-2 and V is TRBV7-8; tentatively, D is TRBD1 (6 bases). V was cut by 3 bases and J by 1 base, with 18 bases left in between. The CDR3 sequence is 17 residues long. Germline lookup yields CDR1 SGHVS and CDR2 FQNEAQ. The CDR3 DNA follows: TGTGCCAGCAGCTTCGAACCGTACCCAGGGGATAACTATGGCTACACCTTC. Protein: CASSFEPYPGDNYGYTF. The variable domain in full, completed from reference TRBV7-8 and TRBJ1-2, reads GAGVSQSPRYKVAKRGQDVALRCDPISGHVSLFWYQQALGQGPEFLTYFQNEAQLDKSGLPSDRFFAERPEGSVSTLKIQRTQQEDSAVYLCASSFEPYPGDNYGYTFGSGTRLTVV.

The chain joins TRBV27 to TRBJ2-1; 10 positions match TRBD2. The J segment lost 4 bases and the V segment lost 5 bases, leaving 8 bases of the junction unmatched. Per germline, CDR1 MNHEY and CDR2 SMNVEV (reference sequence). The CDR3 has 16 amino acids. The CDR3 is CASSPTRLAGYNEQFF. In DNA form, the CDR3 reads TGTGCCAGCAGTCCCACGAGACTAGCGGGTTACAATGAGCAGTTCTTC.

The V call is TRBV7-3, the J call TRBJ2-5, with D possibly being TRBD1 (6 bases). The CDR3 covers 13 residues. V was cut by 5 bases and J by 5 bases, with 12 bases left in between. The V gene's germline CDR1 is SGHTA and CDR2 FQGTGA. The CDR3 coding sequence is TGTGCCAGCAGCGCTGGACAGCTGGAGACCCAGTACTTC. Protein sequence: CASSAGQLETQYF.

J is TRBJ2-1 and V is TRBV11-2, with TRBD2 identical over 14 bases. V lost 5 bases, J lost 4 bases, and 7 bases stayed unmatched. There are 17 residues in the CDR3. Looked up from germline, CDR1 is SGHAT and CDR2 is FQNNGV. The CDR3: CASSRLAGGRLYNEQFF. CDR3 sequence (DNA): TGTGCCAGCAGCAGACTAGCGGGAGGGCGGCTTTACAATGAGCAGTTCTTC.

The chain is built from TRBV10-1 and TRBJ1-1, with a weak D call TRBD1 (6 bases). With 3 bases removed from V and 4 bases from J, the gap between germline ends came to 15 bases. The CDR3 consists of 15 residues. The germline CDR1 and CDR2 sequences are WNHNN and SYGVQD (reference sequence). The CDR3 reads CASSEQPTGLTEAFF. In nucleotides, the CDR3 is TGCGCCAGCAGTGAACAACCGACAGGCCTCACTGAAGCTTTCTTT.

The rearrangement links TRBV25-1 to TRBJ1-6, with D perhaps TRBD1 (5 bases). There are 16 residues in the CDR3. V gave up 5 bases and J gave up 3 bases, with 14 bases separating them. In germline, CDR1 is MGHDK, CDR2 SYGVNS. In DNA form, the CDR3 reads TGTGCCAGCAGTCAACGGGGGAACAGCTATAATTCACCCCTCCACTTT. Translation: CASSQRGNSYNSPLHF.

V usage is TRBV29-1 and J usage is TRBJ2-4; 10 bases line up with TRBD1. The CDR3 totals 14 residues. J gave up 2 bases and V 4 bases, and 2 bases lay outside the gene matches. The germline V gene has CDR1 SQVTM and CDR2 ANQGSEA. CDR3 loop: CSVVDRGSKNIQYF. The CDR3 DNA sequence: TGCAGCGTTGTGGACAGGGGGTCCAAAAACATTCAGTACTTC.

The chain combines TRBV24-1 with TRBJ2-5; 11 nucleotides line up with TRBD1. V shed 6 bases and J 4 bases; nucleotides not matched to a gene: 12. The CDR3 has 17 amino acids. The germline V gene encodes CDR1 KGHDR and CDR2 SFDVKD. The CDR3: CATSPADRGRIGETQYF. CDR3 bases: TGTGCCACCAGTCCCGCGGACAGGGGGCGTATCGGAGAGACCCAGTACTTC.

This chain uses TRBV6-5 with TRBJ1-1, with D unresolved. CDR1 MNHEY and CDR2 SVGAGI come from the germline V gene. Trimming cost V 6 bases and J 5 bases, with 4 bases left between them. This CDR3 is built from 10 residues. CDR3 DNA sequence: TGTGCCAGCAGGCAGACTGAAGCTTTCTTT. Its protein product is CASRQTEAFF.

The CDR3 is CASSMGAGLEAFF. The CDR3 DNA sequence: TGTGCCAGTAGTATGGGGGCAGGACTTGAAGCTTTCTTT. The chain has TRBV19 and TRBJ1-1; D is perhaps TRBD1 (6 bases). The germline gives CDR1 LNHDA, CDR2 SQIVND (reference sequence). CDR3 size: 13 residues. V was trimmed by 3 bases and J by 7 bases, leaving 12 bases between them.

V and J are TRBV7-6 and TRBJ2-3; D is perhaps TRBD2 (5 bases). The ends were cut back, 5 bases at V and 2 bases at J, with 11 bases in the middle. Germline CDR1 SGHVS, CDR2 FNYEAQ. This CDR3 is built from 14 residues. CDR3 bases: TGTGCCAGCAGCCCTGGGCGGGCCACAGATACGCAGTATTTT. Its protein product is CASSPGRATDTQYF.

CDR3 protein: CASSKIPSSHAYEQYF. CDR3 sequence (DNA): TGTGCCAGCAGCAAAATCCCTAGCAGCCACGCCTACGAGCAGTACTTC. This chain joins TRBV21-1 and TRBJ2-7; TRBD2 reflects the table's D call only, with no check against the DNA. TRBV21-1 is described as a pseudogene. The CDR3 runs to 16 residues.

The chain uses TRBV4-1 and TRBJ1-6; no definite D call. Germline CDR1 reads MGHRA; CDR2 reads YSYEKL. The CDR3 totals 15 residues. V was pared by 4 bases and J by 9 bases, with 16 bases between. The CDR3 DNA follows: TGCGCCAGCAGCCTTGAACCCGTGCCGGTTTCACCCCTCCACTTT. Translation gives CASSLEPVPVSPLHF.

The chain employs TRBV13 and TRBJ1-2, with TRBD1 identical over 8 bases. The CDR3 length is 15 residues. In germline, CDR1 is PRHDT, CDR2 FYEKMQ (reference sequence). The V gene end was trimmed by 0 bases and the J gene end by 2 bases; junction bases not matched to a gene: 2. Written as DNA, the CDR3 is TGTGCCAGCAGCTTAGGCCCAGGGGGCAACTATGGCTACACCTTC. Translation: CASSLGPGGNYGYTF.

This clone was detected a few times. The chain recombines TRBV6-5 with TRBJ1-1; 7 nucleotides match TRBD1. The CDR3 runs to 14 residues. Per the germline V gene, CDR1 is MNHEY and CDR2 is SVGAGI. With 9 bases clipped from V and 1 base from J, the junction kept 8 bases outside the gene matches. The chain's CDR3 is CASTPGQPNTEAFF. CDR3 nucleotide sequence: TGTGCCAGTACTCCGGGACAGCCGAACACTGAAGCTTTCTTT.

This chain joins TRBV7-3 and TRBJ2-3, with 9 bases fitting TRBD2. The J segment lost 2 bases and the V segment lost 1 base, leaving 1 base of the junction unmatched. Germline V gives CDR1 SGHTA, CDR2 FQGTGA. The CDR3 is made up of 15 amino acids. CDR3 protein: CASSLIAGDTDTQYF. CDR3 coding DNA: TGTGCCAGCAGCTTAATAGCGGGAGACACAGATACGCAGTATTTT.

The CDR3 loop is CASSPIGAGGSHEQYF. The CDR3 region has the DNA TGTGCCAGCAGCCCTATCGGAGCGGGAGGATCCCACGAGCAGTACTTC. This chain connects TRBV6-2 or TRBV6-3 to TRBJ2-7; 9 nucleotides match TRBD2. With V trimmed by 6 bases and J by 5 bases, 14 bases remained unmatched. This CDR3 has 16 residues. CDR1 and CDR2 (germline): MNHEY, SVGEGT.